Below, 6 T cell receptor beta chains from the same sample are listed, as sequenced in a study of blood T cell repertoires in COVID-19. Produced via immunoSEQ multiplex PCR; TCRdb's table is partial and in-frame only. The sample has 150,000 to 200,000 clones, roughly nine tenths seen once. The sample taken for sequencing was peripheral blood. These receptors were taken from a man aged 40-50 years with acute or convalescent COVID-19.

The V gene is TRBV4-1, the J gene TRBJ1-1; D perhaps matches TRBD1 (6 bases). The germline V gene encodes CDR1 MGHRA and CDR2 YSYEKL. CDR3 length: 15 residues. With 2 bases removed from V and 3 bases from J, the gap between germline ends came to 13 bases. DNA for the CDR3: TGCGCCAGCAGCCAAAGGCGGGGGGCATACACTGAAGCTTTCTTT. Residues: CASSQRRGAYTEAFF.

The chain recombines TRBV24-1 with TRBJ1-1, with 11 bases lining up with TRBD1. Germline V CDR1 and CDR2: KGHDR, SFDVKD. Unmatched junction bases numbered 10, after V lost 7 bases and J lost 4 bases. The CDR3 has 16 residues. The CDR3 region is CATSPFGDRGCTEAFF. CDR3 nucleotides: TGTGCCACCAGCCCCTTTGGGGACAGGGGGTGCACTGAAGCTTTCTTT.

V gene TRBV6-5 combines with J gene TRBJ1-5; tentatively, D is TRBD1 (6 bases). Trimming removed 9 bases from V and 4 bases from J, with 10 bases in between. Germline V gene data show CDR1 as MNHEY and CDR2 as SVGAGI. The CDR3 covers 12 residues. CDR3 nucleotides: TGTGCCAGTAGGACAGAAAATCAGCCCCAGCATTTT. This encodes CASRTENQPQHF.

The genes are TRBV10-3 and TRBJ2-4; 11 positions match TRBD2. In germline, CDR1 is ENHRY, CDR2 SYGVKD. The CDR3 spans 17 residues. V trimming: 0 bases; J trimming: 3 bases; junction bases outside the gene matches: 4. The CDR3 DNA reads as TGTGCCATCAGTGAGTCGAAACTAGCGGGGGTCAAAAACATTCAGTACTTC. The encoded protein is CAISESKLAGVKNIQYF.

The chain links TRBV29-1 to TRBJ2-5; the match to TRBD2 covers 8 bases. V dropped 1 base and J dropped 4; count of bases not matched to a gene: 8. Germline V gene sequence: CDR1 SQVTM, CDR2 ANQGSEA. The CDR3 loop spans 15 amino acids. This CDR3 reads CSVEVGGAWRETQYF. In nucleotides, the CDR3 is TGCAGCGTTGAAGTCGGGGGGGCCTGGCGAGAGACCCAGTACTTC.

The rearrangement uses TRBV11-3 and TRBJ1-6; 12 bases match TRBD1. CDR1 and CDR2 (germline): SGHNT, YENEEA. J was trimmed by 2 bases and V by 0 bases; bases with no gene match: 2. The CDR3 totals 18 residues. CDR3 loop: CASSLDRDRGPYNSPLHF. CDR3 in DNA: TGTGCCAGCAGCTTAGATCGGGACAGGGGGCCCTATAATTCACCCCTCCACTTT.